This T cell receptor (beta chain) stems from a study of cytomegalovirus exposure and HLA in healthy donors. Study details: Clustering assigned 70% to 90% of the approximately 400 genotyped donors to the Caucasian-associated ancestry cluster.

Study findings and constraints: Reports described diagnosis of cytomegalovirus status by the classifier as highly specific and sensitive. Apart from CMV serostatus, no immune exposure information was available.

Note on this clone: Its antigen is as yet unknown.

The primer mix had 60 Vbeta and 13 Jbeta primers. Using immunoSEQ multiplex PCR, the repertoire was profiled, and TCRdb retains in-frame clones only, with some absent. This sample has tens of thousands of clones, with less than 65% found just once. The specimen sequenced was PBMCs. This receptor was taken from a woman in her 30s in good health and CMV-seropositive.

The CDR3, as DNA: TGCGCCAGCAGCCAAGATATACTCACAGGGATAGGGCAGTTCTTC. Protein: CASSQDILTGIGQFF. V usage is TRBV4-1 and J usage is TRBJ2-1, with D perhaps TRBD1 (6 bases). The V gene lost 0 bases and the J gene lost 12 bases, with 18 bases spanning the gap. CDR1 is MGHRA and CDR2 is YSYEKL in the germline V gene. CDR3 size: 15 residues.